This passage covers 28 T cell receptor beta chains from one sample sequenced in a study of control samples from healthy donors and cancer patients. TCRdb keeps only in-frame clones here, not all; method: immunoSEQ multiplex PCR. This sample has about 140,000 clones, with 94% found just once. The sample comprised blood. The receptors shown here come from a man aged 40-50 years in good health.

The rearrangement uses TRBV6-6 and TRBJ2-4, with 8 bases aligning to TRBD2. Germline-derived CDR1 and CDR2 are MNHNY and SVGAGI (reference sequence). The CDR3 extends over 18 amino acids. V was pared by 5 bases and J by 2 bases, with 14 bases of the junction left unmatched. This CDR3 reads CASSRKGSGGATKNIQYF. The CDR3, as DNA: TGTGCCAGCAGTCGTAAAGGGAGCGGGGGCGCGACCAAAAACATTCAGTACTTC.

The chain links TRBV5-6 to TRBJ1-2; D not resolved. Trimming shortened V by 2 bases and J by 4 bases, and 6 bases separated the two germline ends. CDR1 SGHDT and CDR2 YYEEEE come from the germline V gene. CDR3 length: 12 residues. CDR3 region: CASSFLGYGYTF. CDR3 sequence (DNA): TGTGCCAGCAGCTTTTTGGGCTATGGCTACACCTTC.

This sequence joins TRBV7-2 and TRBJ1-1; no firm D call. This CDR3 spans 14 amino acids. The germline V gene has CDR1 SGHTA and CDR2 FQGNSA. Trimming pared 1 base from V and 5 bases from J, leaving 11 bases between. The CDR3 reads CASSLGGSGTEAFF. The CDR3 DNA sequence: TGTGCCAGCAGCTTAGGTGGGAGTGGGACTGAAGCTTTCTTT.

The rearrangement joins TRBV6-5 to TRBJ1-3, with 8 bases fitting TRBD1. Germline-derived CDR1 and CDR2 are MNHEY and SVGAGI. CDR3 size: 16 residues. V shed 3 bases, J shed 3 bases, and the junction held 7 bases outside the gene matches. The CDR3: CASSYRAGGGGNTIYF. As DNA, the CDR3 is TGTGCCAGCAGTTATAGGGCAGGGGGCGGTGGAAACACCATATATTTT.

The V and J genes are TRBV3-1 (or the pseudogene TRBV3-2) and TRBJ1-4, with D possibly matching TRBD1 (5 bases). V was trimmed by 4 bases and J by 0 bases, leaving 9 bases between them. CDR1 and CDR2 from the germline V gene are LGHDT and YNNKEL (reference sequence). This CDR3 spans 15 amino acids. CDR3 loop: CASSPSGATNEKLFF. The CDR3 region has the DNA TGTGCCAGCAGCCCGTCGGGGGCAACTAATGAAAAACTGTTTTTT.

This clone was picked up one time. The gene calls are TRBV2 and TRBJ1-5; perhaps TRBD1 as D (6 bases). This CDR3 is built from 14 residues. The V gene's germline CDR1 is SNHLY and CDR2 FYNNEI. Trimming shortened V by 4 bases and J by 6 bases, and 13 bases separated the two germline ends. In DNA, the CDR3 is TGTGCCAGCAGTGCCAAGGGGGTCGGTCAGCCCCAGCATTTT. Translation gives CASSAKGVGQPQHF.

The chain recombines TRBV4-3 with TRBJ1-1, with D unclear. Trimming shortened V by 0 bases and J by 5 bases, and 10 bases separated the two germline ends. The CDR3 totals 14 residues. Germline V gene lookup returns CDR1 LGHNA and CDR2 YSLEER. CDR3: CASSQEQSRTEAFF. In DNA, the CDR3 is TGCGCCAGCAGCCAAGAACAAAGCCGAACTGAAGCTTTCTTT.

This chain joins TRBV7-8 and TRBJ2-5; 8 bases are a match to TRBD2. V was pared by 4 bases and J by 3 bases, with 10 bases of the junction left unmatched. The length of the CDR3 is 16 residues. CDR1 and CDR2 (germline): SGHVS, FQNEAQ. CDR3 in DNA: TGTGCCAGCAGCTCTGCCGGGGGGGTTGAGGAAGAGACCCAGTACTTC. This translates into CASSSAGGVEEETQYF.

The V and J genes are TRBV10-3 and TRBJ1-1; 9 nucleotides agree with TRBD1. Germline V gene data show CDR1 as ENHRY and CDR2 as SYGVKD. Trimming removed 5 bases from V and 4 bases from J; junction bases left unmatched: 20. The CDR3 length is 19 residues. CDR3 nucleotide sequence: TGTGCCATCAGTTCCTCGCTTGAGACAGGCGGACAGGGGAGCACTGAAGCTTTCTTT. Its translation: CAISSSLETGGQGSTEAFF.

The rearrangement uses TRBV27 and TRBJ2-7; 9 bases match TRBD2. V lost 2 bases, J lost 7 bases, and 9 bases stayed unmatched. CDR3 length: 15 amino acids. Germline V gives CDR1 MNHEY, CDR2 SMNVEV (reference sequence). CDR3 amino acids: CASSLGVAGVREQYF. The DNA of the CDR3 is TGTGCCAGCAGTTTAGGGGTAGCGGGAGTTCGAGAGCAGTACTTC.

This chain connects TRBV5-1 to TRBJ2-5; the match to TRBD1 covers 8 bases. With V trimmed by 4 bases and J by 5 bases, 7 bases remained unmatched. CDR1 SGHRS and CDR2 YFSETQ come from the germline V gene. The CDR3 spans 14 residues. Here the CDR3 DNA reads TGCGCCAGCAGCATGACAGGGGCCCGGGAGACCCAGTACTTC. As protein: CASSMTGARETQYF.

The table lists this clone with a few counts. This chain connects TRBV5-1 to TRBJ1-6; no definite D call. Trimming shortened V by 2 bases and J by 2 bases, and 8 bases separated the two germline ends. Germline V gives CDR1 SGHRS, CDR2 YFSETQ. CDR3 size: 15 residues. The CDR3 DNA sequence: TGCGCCAGCAGCTTAGTACGGACCTATAATTCACCCCTCCACTTT. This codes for CASSLVRTYNSPLHF.

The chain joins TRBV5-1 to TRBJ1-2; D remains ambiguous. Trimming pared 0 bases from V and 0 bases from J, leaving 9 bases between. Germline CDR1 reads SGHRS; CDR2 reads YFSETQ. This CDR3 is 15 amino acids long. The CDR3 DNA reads TGCGCCAGCAGCTTGGAGGTCAGCTCTAACTATGGCTACACCTTC. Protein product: CASSLEVSSNYGYTF. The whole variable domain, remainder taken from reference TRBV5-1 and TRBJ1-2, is KAGVTQTPRYLIKTRGQQVTLSCSPISGHRSVSWYQQTPGQGLQFLFEYFSETQRNKGNFPGRFSGRQFSNSRSEMNVSTLELGDSALYLCASSLEVSSNYGYTFGSGTRLTVV.

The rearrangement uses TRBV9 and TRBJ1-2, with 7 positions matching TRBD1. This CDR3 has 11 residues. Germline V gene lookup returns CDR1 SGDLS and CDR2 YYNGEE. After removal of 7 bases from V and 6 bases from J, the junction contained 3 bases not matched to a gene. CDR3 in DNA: TGTGCCAGCGGAGGGGGCGATGGCTACACCTTC. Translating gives CASGGGDGYTF. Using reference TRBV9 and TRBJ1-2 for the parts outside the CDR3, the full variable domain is DSGVTQTPKHLITATGQRVTLRCSPRSGDLSVYWYQQSLDQGLQFLIQYYNGEERAKGNILERFSAQQFPDLHSELNLSSLELGDSALYFCASGGGDGYTFGSGTRLTVV.

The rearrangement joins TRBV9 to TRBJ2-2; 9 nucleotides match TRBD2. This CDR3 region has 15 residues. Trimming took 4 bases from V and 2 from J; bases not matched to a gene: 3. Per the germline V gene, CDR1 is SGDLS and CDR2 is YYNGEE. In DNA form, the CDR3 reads TGTGCCAGCAGCACCGGGACTAGCAACACCGGGGAGCTGTTTTTT. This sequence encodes CASSTGTSNTGELFF.

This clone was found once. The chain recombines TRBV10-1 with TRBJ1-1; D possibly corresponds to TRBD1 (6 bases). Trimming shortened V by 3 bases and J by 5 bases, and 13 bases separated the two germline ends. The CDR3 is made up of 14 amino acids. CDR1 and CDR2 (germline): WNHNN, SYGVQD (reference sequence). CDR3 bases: TGCGCCAGCAGTGAATCAGGGGTGGGAACTGAAGCTTTCTTT. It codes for CASSESGVGTEAFF.

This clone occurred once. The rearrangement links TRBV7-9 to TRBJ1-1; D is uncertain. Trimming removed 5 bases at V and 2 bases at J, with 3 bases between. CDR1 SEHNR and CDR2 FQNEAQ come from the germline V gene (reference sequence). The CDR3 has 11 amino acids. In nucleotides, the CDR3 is TGTGCCAGCAGCACTAACACTGAAGCTTTCTTT. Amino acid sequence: CASSTNTEAFF.

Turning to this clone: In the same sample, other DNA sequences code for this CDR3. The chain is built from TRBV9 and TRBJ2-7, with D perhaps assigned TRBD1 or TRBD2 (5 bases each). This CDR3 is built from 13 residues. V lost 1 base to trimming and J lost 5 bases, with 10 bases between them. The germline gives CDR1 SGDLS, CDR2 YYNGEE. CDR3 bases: TGTGCCAGCAGCGTACGAGGGGTCGACGAGCAGTACTTC. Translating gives CASSVRGVDEQYF.

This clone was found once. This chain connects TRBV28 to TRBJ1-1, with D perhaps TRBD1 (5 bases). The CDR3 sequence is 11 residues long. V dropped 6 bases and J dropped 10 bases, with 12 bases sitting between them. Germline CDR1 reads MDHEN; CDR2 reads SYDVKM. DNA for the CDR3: TGTGCCAGCAGAGAAGGGGTAATAGCTTTCTTT. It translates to CASREGVIAFF.

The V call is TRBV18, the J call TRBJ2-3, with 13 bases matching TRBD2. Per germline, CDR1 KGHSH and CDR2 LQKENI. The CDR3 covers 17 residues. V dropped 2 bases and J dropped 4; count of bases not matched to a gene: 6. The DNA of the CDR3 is TGTGCCAGCTCACCAAGACCGACTAGCGGGGGGCCAGATACGCAGTATTTT. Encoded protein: CASSPRPTSGGPDTQYF.

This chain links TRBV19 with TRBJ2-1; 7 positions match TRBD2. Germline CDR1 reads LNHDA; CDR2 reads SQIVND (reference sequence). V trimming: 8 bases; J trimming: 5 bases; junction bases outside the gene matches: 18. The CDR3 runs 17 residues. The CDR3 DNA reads TGTGCCAGTGCTTATTCGCGATTGAGCGGGGCCCACAATGAGCAGTTCTTC. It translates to CASAYSRLSGAHNEQFF.

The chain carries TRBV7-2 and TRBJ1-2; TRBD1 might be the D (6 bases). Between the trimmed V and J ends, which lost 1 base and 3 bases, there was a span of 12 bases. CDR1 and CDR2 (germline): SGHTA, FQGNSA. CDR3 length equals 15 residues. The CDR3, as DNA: TGTGCCAGCAGCTTAGGAATCCAGGGGCACTATGGCTACACCTTC. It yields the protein CASSLGIQGHYGYTF. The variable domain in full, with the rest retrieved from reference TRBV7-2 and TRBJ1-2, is GAGVSQSPSNKVTEKGKDVELRCDPISGHTALYWYRQSLGQGLEFLIYFQGNSAPDKSGLPSDRFSAERTGGSVSTLTIQRTQQEDSAVYLCASSLGIQGHYGYTFGSGTRLTVV.

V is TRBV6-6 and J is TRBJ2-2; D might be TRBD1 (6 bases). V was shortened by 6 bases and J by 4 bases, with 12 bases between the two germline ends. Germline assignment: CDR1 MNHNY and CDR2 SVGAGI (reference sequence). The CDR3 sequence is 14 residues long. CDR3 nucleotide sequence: TGTGCCAGCAGACAGGGAACGTTCACCGGGGAGCTGTTTTTT. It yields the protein CASRQGTFTGELFF.

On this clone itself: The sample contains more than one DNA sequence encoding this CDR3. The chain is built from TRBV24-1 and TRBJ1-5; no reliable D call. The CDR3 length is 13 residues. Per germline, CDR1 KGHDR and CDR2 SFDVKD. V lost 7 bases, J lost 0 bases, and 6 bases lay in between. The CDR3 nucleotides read TGTGCCACCAGCCGGGGTAGCAATCAGCCCCAGCATTTT. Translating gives CATSRGSNQPQHF.

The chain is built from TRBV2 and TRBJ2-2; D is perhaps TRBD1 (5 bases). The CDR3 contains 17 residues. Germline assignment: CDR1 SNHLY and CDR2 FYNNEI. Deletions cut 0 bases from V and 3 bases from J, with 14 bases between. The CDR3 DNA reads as TGTGCCAGCAGTGAAGCCCGCCCAGGGCGGTACACCGGGGAGCTGTTTTTT. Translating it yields CASSEARPGRYTGELFF.

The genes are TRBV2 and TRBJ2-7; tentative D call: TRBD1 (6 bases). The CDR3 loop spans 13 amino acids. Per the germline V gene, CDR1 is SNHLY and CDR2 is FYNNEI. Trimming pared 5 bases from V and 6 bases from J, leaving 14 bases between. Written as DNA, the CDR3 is TGTGCCAGCAGTAAGGACAGCTTCAGCGAGCAGTACTTC. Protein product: CASSKDSFSEQYF.

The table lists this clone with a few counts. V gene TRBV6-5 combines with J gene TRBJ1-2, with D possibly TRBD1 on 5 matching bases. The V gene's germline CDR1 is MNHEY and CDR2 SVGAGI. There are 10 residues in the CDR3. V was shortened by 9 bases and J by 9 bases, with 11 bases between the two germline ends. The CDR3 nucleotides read TGTGCCAGTATGACAGAGAGCTACACCTTC. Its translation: CASMTESYTF.

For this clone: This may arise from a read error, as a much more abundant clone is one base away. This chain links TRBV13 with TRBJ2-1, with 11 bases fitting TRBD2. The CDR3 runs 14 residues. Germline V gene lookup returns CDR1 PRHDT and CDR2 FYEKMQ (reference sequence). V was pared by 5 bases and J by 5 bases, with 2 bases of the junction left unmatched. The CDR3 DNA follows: TGTGCCAGCAGCGCGGGACTAGCGGACAATGAGCAGTTCTTC. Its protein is CASSAGLADNEQFF.